This T cell receptor (beta chain) was captured by sequencing in a study of identical twins. This clonotype occurred a few times. What it binds is unknown. Study-wide results and caveats: Weaker excess sharing between twins was seen in beta out-of-frame sequences.

V was cut by 6 bases and J by 7 bases, with 16 bases left in between. The CDR3 length is 14 residues. Looked up from germline, CDR1 is MNHNS and CDR2 is SASEGT. MiXCR, run by TCRdb on the 5' RACE reads, gives a single entry per CDR3 protein. The profile shows roughly 720,000 distinct CDR3 sequences, 15% to 20% of them singletons. The sample also formed part of further work on T cells expressing NK-cell markers. That study reports: The sequencing cohort of eight donors included seven HCMV-seropositive individuals and one seronegative individual. The dominant NKG2C+ clonotypes represented roughly 1.0-7.5% of CD8+ T cells in over 5 donors.

The sample comprised PBMCs. This receptor was identified in a woman younger than 35 in good health. The chain uses TRBV6-1 and TRBJ1-5, with D unresolved. The CDR3 reads CASSVLALGQPQHF. The CDR3 nucleotides read TGTGCCAGCAGCGTTTTAGCTCTCGGGCAGCCCCAGCATTTT.